This T cell receptor (beta chain) was found in a study of T cell clones after liver transplantation. Looking at the study overall: Three of eight recipients were HCV-positive; others had non-autoimmune, non-viral indications.

Per germline, CDR1 SGHNT and CDR2 YYREEE (reference sequence). CDR3 length: 13 residues. Deletions cut 5 bases from V and 4 bases from J, with 9 bases between. Some clones are missing from TCRdb's copy, which holds only in-frame ones; the method was immunoSEQ multiplex PCR. The profile shows over 100,000 clones, 82% of them singletons. Study-level findings and limits: The donor-reactive repertoire was only partly measurable in two subjects, lacking donor cells.

Remarks on this clone: Its antigen remains unidentified.

V gene TRBV5-4 combines with J gene TRBJ1-4; D gene ambiguous. The starting material was CD4+ T cells from blood, obtained before liver transplant. The receptor comes from a human donor who received a liver transplant. CDR3 in DNA: TGTGCCAGCAGTCGGCGAGATAATGAAAAACTGTTTTTT. It specifies CASSRRDNEKLFF.